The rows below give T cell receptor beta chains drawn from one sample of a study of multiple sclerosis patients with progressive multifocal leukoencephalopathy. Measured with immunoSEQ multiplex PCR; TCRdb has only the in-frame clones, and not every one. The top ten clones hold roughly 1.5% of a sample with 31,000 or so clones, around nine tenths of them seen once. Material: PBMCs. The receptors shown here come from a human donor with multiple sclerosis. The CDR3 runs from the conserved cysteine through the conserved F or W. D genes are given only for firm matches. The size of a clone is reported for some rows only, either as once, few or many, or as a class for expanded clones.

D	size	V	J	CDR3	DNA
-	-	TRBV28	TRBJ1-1	CASSLSRAEAFF	TGTGCCAGCAGTTTATCGAGGGCTGAAGCTTTCTTT
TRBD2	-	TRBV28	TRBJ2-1	CASTWERGPNEQFF	TGTGCCAGCACCTGGGAGCGGGGCCCCAATGAGCAGTTCTTC
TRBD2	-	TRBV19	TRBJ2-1	CASGGARGSNEQFF	TGTGCCAGTGGAGGGGCTCGCGGGAGTAATGAGCAGTTCTTC
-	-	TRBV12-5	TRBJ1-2	CASGTGYGYTF	TGTGCTAGTGGCACCGGGTATGGCTACACCTTC
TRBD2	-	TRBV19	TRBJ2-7	CASRTGLAGHEQYF	TGTGCCAGCAGGACGGGACTAGCGGGACACGAGCAGTACTTC
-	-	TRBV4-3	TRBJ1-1	CASSQEGQLEAFF	TGCGCCAGCAGCCAAGAAGGACAGCTTGAAGCTTTCTTT
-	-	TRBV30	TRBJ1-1	CAWSVLRGTEAFF	TGTGCCTGGAGTGTTTTGCGGGGAACTGAAGCTTTCTTT
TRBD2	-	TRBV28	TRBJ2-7	CASSLSGTSYAYEQYF	TGTGCCAGCAGTTTAAGCGGGACTAGCTACGCGTACGAGCAGTACTTC
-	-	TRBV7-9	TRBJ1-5	CASSPPGTWGQPQHF	TGTGCCAGCAGCCCACCCGGGACCTGGGGTCAGCCCCAGCATTTT
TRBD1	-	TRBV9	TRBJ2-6	CASSVVLGTGFLSGANVLTF	TGTGCCAGCAGCGTAGTTTTAGGGACAGGCTTTCTCTCTGGGGCCAACGTCCTGACTTTC
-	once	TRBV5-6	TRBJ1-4	CASSLPTNEKLFF	TGTGCCAGCAGCCTTCCCACTAACGAAAAACTGTTTTTT
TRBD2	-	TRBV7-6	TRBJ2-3	CASSSSRLAGSTDTQYF	TGTGCCAGCAGCTCCTCCCGACTAGCGGGCAGCACAGATACGCAGTATTTT
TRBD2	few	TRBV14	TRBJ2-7	CASSQTTGPGLYPYEQYF	TGTGCCAGCAGCCAAACCACGGGCCCGGGACTATACCCCTACGAGCAGTACTTC
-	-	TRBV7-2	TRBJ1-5	CASSPGGLGNQPQHF	TGTGCCAGCAGCCCCGGGGGGCTGGGTAATCAGCCCCAGCATTTT
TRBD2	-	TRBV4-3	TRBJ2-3	CASSQVRLASDTQYF	TGCGCCAGCAGCCAAGTGCGACTAGCATCAGATACGCAGTATTTT